This T cell receptor beta chain was captured by sequencing in a study of blood T cell repertoires in COVID-19. Overall study: COVID-19 samples from acute and convalescent phases originated in the United States, Italy and Spain. Nucleic acid was either cDNA or gDNA, and it came from T cells, B-cell-depleted T cells, or PBMCs.

Methods used by the authors: Estimation of nucleated cell counts was performed using reference gene primer amplification. Sequenced by immunoSEQ multiplex PCR; TCRdb stores in-frame clones only, minus some. V and J calls and clone size are as listed in that table; D and trimming were resolved from the DNA. The sample has 200,000 to 250,000 clones, approximately 82% seen once; the top ten hold roughly 12%. The germline V gene encodes CDR1 SQVTM and CDR2 ANQGSEA. Unmatched junction bases numbered 4, after V lost 4 bases and J lost 5 bases. The CDR3 loop spans 13 amino acids. This clone has a single count.

The chain is built from TRBV29-1 and TRBJ2-7; TRBD2 agrees at 11 bases. Sample: peripheral blood. This clonotype was sampled from a woman in her thirties or forties with acute or convalescent COVID-19. The CDR3 coding sequence is TGCAGCGTTGGAACTAGCGGGGGCAACGAGCAGTACTTC. Encoded protein: CSVGTSGGNEQYF.